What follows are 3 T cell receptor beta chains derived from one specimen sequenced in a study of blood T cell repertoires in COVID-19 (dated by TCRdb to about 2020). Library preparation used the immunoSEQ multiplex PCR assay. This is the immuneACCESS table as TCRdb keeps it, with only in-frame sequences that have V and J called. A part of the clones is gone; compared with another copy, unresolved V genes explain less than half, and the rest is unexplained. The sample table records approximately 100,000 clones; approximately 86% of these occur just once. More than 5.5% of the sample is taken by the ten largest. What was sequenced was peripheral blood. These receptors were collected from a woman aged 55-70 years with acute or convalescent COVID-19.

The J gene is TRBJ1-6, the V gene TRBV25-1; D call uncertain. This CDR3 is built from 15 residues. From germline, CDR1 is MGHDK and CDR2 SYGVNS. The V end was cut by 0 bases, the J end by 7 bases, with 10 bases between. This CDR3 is CASSEYRLGNSPLHF. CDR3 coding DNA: TGTGCCAGCAGTGAATACCGACTCGGGAATTCACCCCTCCACTTT.

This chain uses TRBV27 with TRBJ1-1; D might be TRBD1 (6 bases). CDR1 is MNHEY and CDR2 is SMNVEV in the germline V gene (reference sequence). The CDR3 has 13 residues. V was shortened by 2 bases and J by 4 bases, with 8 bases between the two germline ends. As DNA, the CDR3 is TGTGCCAGCAGTTTACAGGGGATCACTGAAGCTTTCTTT. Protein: CASSLQGITEAFF.

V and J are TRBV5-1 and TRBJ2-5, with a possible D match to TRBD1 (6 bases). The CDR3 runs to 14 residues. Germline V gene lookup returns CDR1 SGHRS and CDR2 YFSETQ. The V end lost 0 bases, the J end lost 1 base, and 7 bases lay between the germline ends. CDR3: CASSLVGGQETQYF. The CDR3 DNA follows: TGCGCCAGCAGCTTGGTAGGGGGCCAAGAGACCCAGTACTTC.